Below, 5 T cell receptor beta chains from the same sample are listed, as sequenced in a study of cytomegalovirus exposure and HLA in healthy donors. Produced via immunoSEQ multiplex PCR; TCRdb's table is partial and in-frame only. The table lists about 180,000 clones, 87% of them singletons. Sequenced sample: PBMCs. These receptors all come from a woman younger than 45 in good health and CMV-seronegative.

This chain joins TRBV7-9 and TRBJ2-7; 7 nucleotides align to TRBD2. The J segment lost 3 bases and the V segment lost 5 bases, leaving 10 bases of the junction unmatched. The CDR3 spans 15 residues. Germline loops: CDR1 SEHNR, CDR2 FQNEAQ (reference sequence). CDR3 sequence reads: CASSAGLDVSYEQYF. In DNA, the CDR3 is TGTGCCAGCAGCGCCGGACTAGACGTGAGCTACGAGCAGTACTTC.

This clone was counted only a few times. The gene calls are TRBV5-1 and TRBJ1-2; TRBD1 matches 8 bases. V dropped 4 bases and J dropped 0; count of bases not matched to a gene: 11. CDR3 size: 17 residues. Per the germline V gene, CDR1 is SGHRS and CDR2 is YFSETQ. The CDR3 sequence: CASSPDPDRVANYGYTF. Here the CDR3 DNA reads TGCGCCAGCAGCCCCGACCCGGACAGGGTAGCTAACTATGGCTACACCTTC.

This clone was seen only once. The chain combines TRBV9 with TRBJ2-7; TRBD2 matches 13 bases. The CDR3 spans 15 residues. The V gene end was trimmed by 3 bases and the J gene end by 3 bases; junction bases not matched to a gene: 3. Germline V gene lookup returns CDR1 SGDLS and CDR2 YYNGEE. CDR3 DNA sequence: TGTGCCAGCAGCGCGGGACTAGCGGGGAACTACGAGCAGTACTTC. The encoded protein is CASSAGLAGNYEQYF.

CDR3 in DNA: TGTGCCAGCAGTTTATTTCCCCCGGGACAGGGGAGCAATCAGCCCCAGCATTTT. It yields the protein CASSLFPPGQGSNQPQHF. This chain joins TRBV27 and TRBJ1-5; 10 positions agree with TRBD1. With 1 base clipped from V and 1 base from J, the junction kept 7 bases outside the gene matches. CDR3 size: 18 residues. The germline CDR1 and CDR2 sequences are MNHEY and SMNVEV (reference sequence).

This clone was recorded a few times. The chain is built from TRBV6-1 and TRBJ2-2; D perhaps matches TRBD2 (5 bases). Germline V gene sequence: CDR1 MNHNS, CDR2 SASEGT. There are 14 residues in the CDR3. Trimming cost V 10 bases and J 3 bases, with 15 bases left between them. The CDR3 sequence is CAIGAGGDTGELFF. CDR3 in DNA: TGTGCCATAGGTGCGGGTGGAGACACCGGGGAGCTGTTTTTT.